This T cell receptor (beta chain) came from a study of shared clonotypes between healthy human individuals (dated by TCRdb to between 2020 and 2021). Background on the whole study: Three men and a couple of women, aged 18 to 49 years, made up the cohort. Between about 0.94 and 8.9 billion PBMCs per donor were obtained by leukapheresis. Blood TCR repertoires of four to six healthy adults were deeply sequenced to estimate repertoire size and the extent of clonotype sharing between individuals. To increase sequencing depth and limit assay-specific biases, TCR repertoire library preparation and sequencing were carried out by different laboratories using diverse techniques. For each donor, three plates each were used for CD4 naive and CD4 memory, two plates were used for CD8 naive, and one plate was used for CD8 memory.

What the work shows at the level of the full study, not this receptor alone: Rarefaction of sorted-subset datasets indicated incomplete sequencing despite the large sequencing depth. When a handful of donors were compared, the shared fraction of clonotypes was about 5% for naive CD4, about 4% for naive CD8, roughly 2.5% for memory CD4, and 0.3% to 0.5% for memory CD8. Pairwise subsampling indicated that sequencing depth was expected to affect the degree of clonotype sharing among donors. Clonotypes shared by all four sorted-subset donors showed higher generation probabilities than non-shared clonotypes. Only blood was sampled, and tissue TCR repertoires likely differ from those in blood. The genetic and exposure-history diversity represented was limited by the small number of donors. Naive subsets generally had larger estimated clonotype richness than memory subsets did.

The CDR3 goes from the cysteine to the phenylalanine over 12 residues. Only the CDR3 DNA stays, 36 bases, in frame from base 1. Deletion took 7 bases off V and 7 bases off J, with a span of 13 bases between the germline ends. CDR1 and CDR2 (MDHEN, SYDVKM) derive from the germline V gene. TCR CDR3 regions were amplified from genomic DNA by multiplex PCR using the deep immunoSEQ assay. For each cell subset, the extracted genomic DNA was distributed evenly across all wells of several immunoSEQ 96-well plates, and each plate served as one replicate. For sorted subsets, roughly 0.2 ug genomic DNA, equal to tens of thousands of T cell genomes, was loaded into each replicate PCR. Purified libraries were measured with a Qubit 3.0 fluorometer, size-checked on a Bioanalyzer 2100, and measured again with the KAPA Library Quantification kit. Every immunoSEQ 96-well plate was sequenced on a separate single-read 150-cycle Illumina NextSeq 550 flow cell. In the authors' own workflow: The immunoSEQ output contained only junctional sequences without quality scores, so filtering could not match that applied to full-length reads. To assign V/J genes and CDR3, sequences were annotated using PyIR, a Python wrapper for IgBLAST v1.9, with IMGT germline references. Reads were removed for weak V/J assignments (E-value above 1e-6), missing CDR3, stop codons, out-of-frame junctions, or ambiguous translated residues. V3J clonotypes were defined by identical inferred V gene, J gene, and CDR3 amino acid sequence. Percentage overlap between repertoires was calculated by dividing the number of shared unique clonotypes by the size of the smaller repertoire. Repertoire richness was assessed with RTK rarefaction, the Chao1 estimator, and Recon v2.1 estimates of unobserved clonotypes. OLGA was used to compute generation probabilities for all TCRbeta clonotypes that the gDNA method yielded from a handful of donors. Here the immuneACCESS table is served through TCRdb, limited to in-frame sequences with V and J called. Missing clones are a known gap in these copies; in checked studies unresolved V genes cover under half, and the rest lacks a known reason. For V, J and clone size, that table is used; D and trimming come from the DNA. Across this sample there are some 2,500,000 clones, with less than 95% seen only once. The ten largest clones add up to around 0.4% of the sample.

A word on this clone: It has no known antigen specificity. Per-base quality was not reported, and no clone a single base away is much larger than it.

The donors were healthy, HIV-negative adults who had no recently reported acute infections or vaccinations. All donors were Caucasian adults living in Nashville, Tennessee, USA. CD4+ T cells were enriched by magnetic negative selection; naive cells were then positively selected on CD45RA, and the negative fraction formed the memory subset. Blood was collected by leukapheresis, and PBMCs were isolated by Ficoll-Histopaque density gradient centrifugation and then cryopreserved in liquid nitrogen vapor phase. Purity and quantity of every magnetically sorted T cell population were checked by analytical flow cytometry. Genomic DNA was isolated from every sorted fraction and measured by UV absorbance on a Nanodrop 2000c.

The sample taken for sequencing was naive CD4+ T cells from PBMCs. Explained via the paper, the cell subset or site label denotes: CD45RA+ positively selected. The rearranged chain carries TRBV28 and TRBJ1-2; the D segment could be TRBD1, given 5 matching bases. The sequence derives from a man younger than 35 in good health. Some clones in this sample may be carry-over from other donors' samples. The CDR3 region: CASNDGALGYTF. The nucleotide sequence is given as TGTGCCAGCAACGACGGGGCGCTTGGCTACACCTTC.